The 2 T cell receptor beta chains in this list originate from one sample, sequenced in a study of T cell changes during pregnancy in multiple sclerosis. The method was immunoSEQ multiplex PCR; TCRdb's version includes in-frame clones alone and lacks a portion of them. Of over 40,000 clones listed, approximately 92% are singletons. Source: peripheral blood, taken in the third trimester of pregnancy. The receptors come from a female donor with multiple sclerosis, enrolled in a pregnancy study.

This chain joins TRBV2 and TRBJ2-7, with a weak D call TRBD1 (5 bases). V was clipped by 5 bases and J by 3 bases, with 11 bases between them. The CDR3 runs to 13 residues. Per germline, CDR1 SNHLY and CDR2 FYNNEI. Here the CDR3 DNA reads TGTGCCAGCAGTTACGACAGAGACTACGAGCAGTACTTC. Its protein product is CASSYDRDYEQYF. Full variable domain (rest looked up from reference TRBV2 and TRBJ2-7): EPEVTQTPSHQVTQMGQEVILRCVPISNHLYFYWYRQILGQKVEFLVSFYNNEISEKSEIFDDQFSVERPDGSNFTLKIRSTKLEDSAMYFCASSYDRDYEQYFGPGTRLTVT.

Only one count was recorded for this clone. V is TRBV30 and J is TRBJ2-7; 7 bases are shared with TRBD1. The CDR3 length is 15 residues. Germline V gives CDR1 GTSNPN, CDR2 SVGIG (reference sequence). The V segment lost 4 bases and the J segment 3 bases; nucleotides outside the gene matches: 12. CDR3: CAWTDSGGNSYEQYF. CDR3 in DNA: TGTGCCTGGACCGATTCAGGGGGAAATAGCTACGAGCAGTACTTC.